Listed below are T cell receptor beta chains from one sample, sequenced in a study of cytomegalovirus exposure and HLA in healthy donors. Using immunoSEQ multiplex PCR, the repertoire was profiled, and TCRdb retains in-frame clones only, with some absent. The sample has more than 90,000 clones, approximately 80% seen once; the top ten hold 3% to 4%. The sequenced material came from PBMCs. The receptors shown here come from a man between 45 and 60 years old in good health and CMV-seronegative. Each CDR3 is given with its conserved first and last residue. A D gene is named only where the DNA matches it firmly. Size values are once, few and many counts, or a class for expanded clones, and some rows have none.

TGTGCCAGTACCGGTGCGGGGGGCGGCTACAATGAGCAGTTCTTC,CASTGAGGGYNEQFF,TRBJ2-1,TRBV19,NA,TRBD2
TGTGCCAGCAGCGTAAGTGGTGAGGTCTACAATGAGCAGTTCTTC,CASSVSGEVYNEQFF,TRBJ2-1,TRBV9,NA,NA
TGTGCCTGGAGTGAATCTTATCAGCCCCAGCATTTT,CAWSESYQPQHF,TRBJ1-5,TRBV30,NA,NA
TGTGCCAGCAGCCAAGGAGAGCGGGGTCACGCCTACGAGCAGTACTTC,CASSQGERGHAYEQYF,TRBJ2-7,TRBV4-2,NA,TRBD2
TGTGCCAGCAGCGTGCAGGGACAGGGAGTATCTGAAGCTTTCTTT,CASSVQGQGVSEAFF,TRBJ1-1,TRBV9,NA,TRBD1
TGTGCCAGCAGATCCCTCCAGTACGAGCAGTACTTC,CASRSLQYEQYF,TRBJ2-7,TRBV28,NA,NA
TGTGCCAGCAGCTTGGGGAGGACTCTCTCTGGGGCCAACGTCCTGACTTTC,CASSLGRTLSGANVLTF,TRBJ2-6,TRBV7-9,NA,NA
TGTGCCAGCATACCCACGGAGGTCTCCTACGAGCAGTACTTC,CASIPTEVSYEQYF,TRBJ2-7,TRBV2,NA,NA
TGTGCCAGCAGCTTATCTAGCGCCCAAGAGACCCAGTACTTC,CASSLSSAQETQYF,TRBJ2-5,TRBV7-2,NA,NA
TGTGCCAGCAGCTTACGGAGAGGTCAGCCCCAGCATTTT,CASSLRRGQPQHF,TRBJ1-5,TRBV7-3,few,NA
TGTGCCAGCTCACCGCCTCACAGGGGAGGTGAAGCTTTCTTT,CASSPPHRGGEAFF,TRBJ1-1,TRBV18,few,TRBD1
TGTGCCAGCAGTTTCGACAGGAGATATTCACCCCTCCACTTT,CASSFDRRYSPLHF,TRBJ1-6,TRBV28,NA,NA
TGCGCCAGCAGCTTGGCGACTGGTTCAAGCACAGATACGCAGTATTTT,CASSLATGSSTDTQYF,TRBJ2-3,TRBV5-1,NA,NA
TGTGCCAGCAGCCTAGCGGGAGGGGGCTCCTACGAGCAGTACTTC,CASSLAGGGSYEQYF,TRBJ2-7,TRBV4-2,NA,TRBD2
TGTGCCAGTAGTATAGTGTGGGACTTGTCCTACAATGAGCAGTTCTTC,CASSIVWDLSYNEQFF,TRBJ2-1,TRBV19,NA,NA
TGTGCCAGCAGTGAATCCCCGGACTTAGCCTACGAGCAGTACTTC,CASSESPDLAYEQYF,TRBJ2-7,TRBV6-1,NA,NA
TGTGCCAGCTCACCATCCCCAACGACGGGGGGGCAGCCCCAGCATTTT,CASSPSPTTGGQPQHF,TRBJ1-5,TRBV18,few,NA
TGTGCCAGCAGCGACGGACAGGGGATGAATGGCTACACCTTC,CASSDGQGMNGYTF,TRBJ1-2,TRBV7-9,NA,TRBD1
TGTGCCAGCTCACACGGACAGAGCTCTGGAAACACCATATATTTT,CASSHGQSSGNTIYF,TRBJ1-3,TRBV18,few,NA
TGTGCATCGGGAGGGCGCTCCTACGAGCAGTACTTC,CASGGRSYEQYF,TRBJ2-7,TRBV6-6,few,TRBD2
TGCGCCAGCAGCCGGGAGGGACTAGCGGGCACAGATACGCAGTATTTT,CASSREGLAGTDTQYF,TRBJ2-3,TRBV4-1,NA,TRBD2
TGTGCCAGCAGTTCCCTACTCCGGACAGGGGGCAAACCCTGGCAGCCCCAGCATTTT,CASSSLLRTGGKPWQPQHF,TRBJ1-5,TRBV28,few,TRBD1
TGTGCCAGCAGCTTAGAGGGGACTCCGTACAATGAGCAGTTCTTC,CASSLEGTPYNEQFF,TRBJ2-1,TRBV7-3,NA,NA
TGTGCCAGCAGTTGGAGAACTTTCAATCAGCCCCAGCATTTT,CASSWRTFNQPQHF,TRBJ1-5,TRBV2,few,NA
TGTGCCAGCAGCCAGCCAACAGGGCTCAAGCAGTTCTTC,CASSQPTGLKQFF,TRBJ2-1,TRBV28,NA,NA
TGTGCCAGCAGCCCCCGGACTAGCGGGAGGGCCGCTGAGCAGTTCTTC,CASSPRTSGRAAEQFF,TRBJ2-1,TRBV5-8,NA,TRBD2
TGTGCCAGCAACTGGCGGGAGGGTGGGGAGACCCAGTACTTC,CASNWREGGETQYF,TRBJ2-5,TRBV6-5,NA,TRBD2
TGTGCCAGCAGCTTAGAGAGACAGAAGTACAATGAGCAGTTCTTC,CASSLERQKYNEQFF,TRBJ2-1,TRBV11-2,once,NA
TGTGCCACGACCGGACAGGGGAACCACTACGAGCAGTACTTC,CATTGQGNHYEQYF,TRBJ2-7,TRBV19,NA,TRBD1
TGTGCCAGCACGTTGGTCGGAGGACAGGGATCGTTAGGCGAGCAGTACTTC,CASTLVGGQGSLGEQYF,TRBJ2-7,TRBV28,NA,TRBD1
TGTGCCAGCAGTTTATGGCTTAAACCCACAGGGGGCGGAAACACTGAAGCTTTCTTT,CASSLWLKPTGGGNTEAFF,TRBJ1-1,TRBV28,NA,TRBD1
TGTGCCAGCAGCAGGGGACTAGCGGGACAGGAGGATACGCAGTATTTT,CASSRGLAGQEDTQYF,TRBJ2-3,TRBV14,NA,TRBD2
TGTGCCAGCAGCGAGGCCCCCCGACTAGTCCCCTACAATGAGCAGTTCTTC,CASSEAPRLVPYNEQFF,TRBJ2-1,TRBV7-9,NA,NA
TGCGCCAGCAGCCAAGAGGTCAGACAGGGCTACGAGCAGTACTTC,CASSQEVRQGYEQYF,TRBJ2-7,TRBV4-3,few,TRBD1
TGTGCCAGCTCACCGCAGGGGGGAGAAGCTTTCTTT,CASSPQGGEAFF,TRBJ1-1,TRBV18,NA,TRBD1
TGTGCCAGCAGCTTAGCGGTGGGACAAGAGGCCCAGTACTTC,CASSLAVGQEAQYF,TRBJ2-5,TRBV7-8,NA,NA
TGCGCCAGCAGAATGGAGGGAGGGCAGCCCCAGCATTTT,CASRMEGGQPQHF,TRBJ1-5,TRBV5-1,NA,NA
TGTGCCAGCAGTTTAAGGGGCGGGAGGGCCCCAGATACGCAGTATTTT,CASSLRGGRAPDTQYF,TRBJ2-3,TRBV27,NA,TRBD2
TGTTCCAGCAGCTTAAGGCCTAGCGGGGGGTCCTACAATGAGCAGTTCTTC,CSSSLRPSGGSYNEQFF,TRBJ2-1,TRBV7-9,NA,TRBD2
TGTGCCAGCAGATCGACAGGGAATCAGCCCCAGCATTTT,CASRSTGNQPQHF,TRBJ1-5,TRBV2,few,TRBD1
TGTGCCAGCAGTTTTCGGTTAAGTAGCAATCAGCCCCAGCATTTT,CASSFRLSSNQPQHF,TRBJ1-5,TRBV28,NA,NA
TGTGCCAGCAGCCTAAGGACTAGTTCCTACGAGCAGTACTTC,CASSLRTSSYEQYF,TRBJ2-7,TRBV7-2,NA,TRBD2
TGTGCCAGTAGTATTGAGAGGAATGAGCAGTTCTTC,CASSIERNEQFF,TRBJ2-1,TRBV19,few,NA
TGTGCCAGCAGCCCCTACAGGGGGGACTATGGCTACACCTTC,CASSPYRGDYGYTF,TRBJ1-2,TRBV7-9,NA,TRBD1
TGTGCCAGCGGTAGGAAAATACAGGGTGAAGCTTTCTTT,CASGRKIQGEAFF,TRBJ1-1,TRBV2,NA,NA